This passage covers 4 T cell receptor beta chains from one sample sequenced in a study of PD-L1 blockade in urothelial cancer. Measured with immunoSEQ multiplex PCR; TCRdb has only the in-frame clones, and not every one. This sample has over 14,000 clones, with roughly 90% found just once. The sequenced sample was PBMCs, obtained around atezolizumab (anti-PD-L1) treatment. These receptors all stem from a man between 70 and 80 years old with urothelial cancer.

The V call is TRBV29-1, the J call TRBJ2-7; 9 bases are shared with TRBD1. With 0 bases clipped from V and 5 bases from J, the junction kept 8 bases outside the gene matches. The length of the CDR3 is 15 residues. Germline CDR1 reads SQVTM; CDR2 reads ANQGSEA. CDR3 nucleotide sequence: TGCAGCGTTGAAGATGTGGGACAGGGAATGGACGAGCAGTACTTC. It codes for CSVEDVGQGMDEQYF.

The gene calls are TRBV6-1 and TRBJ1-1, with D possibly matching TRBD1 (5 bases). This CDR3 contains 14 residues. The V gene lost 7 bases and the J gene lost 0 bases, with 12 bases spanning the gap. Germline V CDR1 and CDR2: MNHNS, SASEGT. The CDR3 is CASMRGDLNTEAFF. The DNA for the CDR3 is TGTGCCAGCATGCGGGGGGATCTGAACACTGAAGCTTTCTTT.

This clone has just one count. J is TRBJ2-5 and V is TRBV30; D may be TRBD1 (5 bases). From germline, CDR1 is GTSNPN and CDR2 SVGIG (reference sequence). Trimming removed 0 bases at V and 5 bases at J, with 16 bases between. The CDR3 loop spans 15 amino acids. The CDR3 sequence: CAWSVIRWGRETQYF. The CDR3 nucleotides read TGTGCCTGGAGTGTCATTAGGTGGGGCAGGGAGACCCAGTACTTC.

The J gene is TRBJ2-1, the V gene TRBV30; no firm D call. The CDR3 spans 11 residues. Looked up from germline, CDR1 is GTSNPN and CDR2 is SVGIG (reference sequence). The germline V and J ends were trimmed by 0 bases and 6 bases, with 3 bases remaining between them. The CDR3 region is CAWSVRNEQFF. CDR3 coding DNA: TGTGCCTGGAGTGTTCGCAATGAGCAGTTCTTC. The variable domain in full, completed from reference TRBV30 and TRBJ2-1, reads SQTIHQWPATLVQPVGSPLSLECTVEGTSNPNLYWYRQAAGRGLQLLFYSVGIGQISSEVPQNLSASRPQDRQFILSSKKLLLSDSGFYLCAWSVRNEQFFGPGTRLTVL.